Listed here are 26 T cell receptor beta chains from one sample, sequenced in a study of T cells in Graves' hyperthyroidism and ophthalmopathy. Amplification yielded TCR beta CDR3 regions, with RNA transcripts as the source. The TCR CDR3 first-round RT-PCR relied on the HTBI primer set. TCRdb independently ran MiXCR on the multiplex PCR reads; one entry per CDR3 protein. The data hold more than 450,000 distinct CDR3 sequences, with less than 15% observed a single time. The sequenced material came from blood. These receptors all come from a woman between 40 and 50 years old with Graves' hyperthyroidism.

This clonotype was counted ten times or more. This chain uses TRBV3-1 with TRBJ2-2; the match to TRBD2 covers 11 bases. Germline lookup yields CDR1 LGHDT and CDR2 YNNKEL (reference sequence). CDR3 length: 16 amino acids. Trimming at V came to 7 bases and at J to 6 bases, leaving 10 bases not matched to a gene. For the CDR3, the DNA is TGTGCCAGCATGGGGCTAGCGGGAGGTCTTGCCGGGGAGCTGTTTTTT. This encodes CASMGLAGGLAGELFF. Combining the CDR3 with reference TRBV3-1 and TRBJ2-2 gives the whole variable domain DTAVSQTPKYLVTQMGNDKSIKCEQNLGHDTMYWYKQDSKKFLKIMFSYNNKELIINETVPNRFSPKSPDKAHLNLHINSLELGDSAVYFCASMGLAGGLAGELFFGEGSRLTVL.

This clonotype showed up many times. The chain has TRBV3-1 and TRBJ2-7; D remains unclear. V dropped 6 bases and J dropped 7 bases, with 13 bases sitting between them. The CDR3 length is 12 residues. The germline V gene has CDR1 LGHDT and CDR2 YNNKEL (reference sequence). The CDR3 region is CASSDTSTEQYF. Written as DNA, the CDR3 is TGTGCCAGCAGTGATACCTCGACGGAGCAGTACTTC.

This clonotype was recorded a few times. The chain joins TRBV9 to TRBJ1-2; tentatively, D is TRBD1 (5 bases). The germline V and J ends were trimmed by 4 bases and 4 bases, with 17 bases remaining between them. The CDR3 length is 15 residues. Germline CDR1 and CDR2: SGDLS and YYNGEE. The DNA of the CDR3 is TGTGCCAGCAGCCACTTGGGCAGGGAGGGCTATGGCTACACCTTC. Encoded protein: CASSHLGREGYGYTF. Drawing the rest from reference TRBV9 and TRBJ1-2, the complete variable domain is DSGVTQTPKHLITATGQRVTLRCSPRSGDLSVYWYQQSLDQGLQFLIQYYNGEERAKGNILERFSAQQFPDLHSELNLSSLELGDSALYFCASSHLGREGYGYTFGSGTRLTVV.

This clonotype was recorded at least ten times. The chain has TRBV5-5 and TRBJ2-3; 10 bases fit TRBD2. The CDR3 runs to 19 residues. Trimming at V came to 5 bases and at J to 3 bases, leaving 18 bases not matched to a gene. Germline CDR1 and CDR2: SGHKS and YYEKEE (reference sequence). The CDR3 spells CASRTRTSSGTSATDTQYF. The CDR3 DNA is TGTGCCAGCAGGACCCGGACATCTTCCGGGACTAGCGCTACAGATACGCAGTATTTT.

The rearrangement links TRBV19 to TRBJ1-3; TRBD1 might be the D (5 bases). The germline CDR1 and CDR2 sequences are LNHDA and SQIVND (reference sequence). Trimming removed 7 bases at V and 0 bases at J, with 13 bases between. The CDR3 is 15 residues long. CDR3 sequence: CASTLGLASGNTIYF. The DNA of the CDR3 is TGTGCCAGTACCCTGGGACTGGCCTCTGGAAACACCATATATTTT.

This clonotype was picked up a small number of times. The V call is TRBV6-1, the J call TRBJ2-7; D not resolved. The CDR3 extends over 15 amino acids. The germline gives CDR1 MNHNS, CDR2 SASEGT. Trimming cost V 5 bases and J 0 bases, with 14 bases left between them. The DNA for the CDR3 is TGTGCCAGCAGTTTGTCCGTGGGGTCCTCCTACGAGCAGTACTTC. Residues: CASSLSVGSSYEQYF.

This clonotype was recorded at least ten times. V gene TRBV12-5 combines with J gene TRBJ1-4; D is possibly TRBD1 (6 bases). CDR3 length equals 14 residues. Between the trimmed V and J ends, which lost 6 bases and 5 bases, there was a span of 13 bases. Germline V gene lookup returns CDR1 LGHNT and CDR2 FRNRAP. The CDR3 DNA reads TGTGCTAGTGGCTTACAGGGAATCAATGAAAAACTGTTTTTT. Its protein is CASGLQGINEKLFF.

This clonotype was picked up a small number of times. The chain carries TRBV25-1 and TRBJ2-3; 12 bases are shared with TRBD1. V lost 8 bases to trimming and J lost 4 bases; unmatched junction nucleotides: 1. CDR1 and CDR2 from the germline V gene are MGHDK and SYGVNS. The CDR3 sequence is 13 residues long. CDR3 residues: CASGDRGPDTQYF. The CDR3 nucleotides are TGTGCCAGCGGGGACAGGGGGCCAGATACGCAGTATTTT.

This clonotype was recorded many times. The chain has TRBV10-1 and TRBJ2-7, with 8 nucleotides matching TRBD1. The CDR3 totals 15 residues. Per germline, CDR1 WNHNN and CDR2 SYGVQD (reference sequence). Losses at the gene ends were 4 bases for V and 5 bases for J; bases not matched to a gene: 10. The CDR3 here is CASSARPGGIDEQYF. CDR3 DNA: TGCGCCAGCAGTGCCCGTCCAGGGGGCATTGACGAGCAGTACTTC.

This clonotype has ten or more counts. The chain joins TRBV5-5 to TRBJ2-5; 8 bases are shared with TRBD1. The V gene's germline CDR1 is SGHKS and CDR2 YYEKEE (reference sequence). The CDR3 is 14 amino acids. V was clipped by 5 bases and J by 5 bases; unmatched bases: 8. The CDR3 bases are TGTGCCAGCAGTATGGGACAGGCTTCGGAGACCCAGTACTTC. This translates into CASSMGQASETQYF.

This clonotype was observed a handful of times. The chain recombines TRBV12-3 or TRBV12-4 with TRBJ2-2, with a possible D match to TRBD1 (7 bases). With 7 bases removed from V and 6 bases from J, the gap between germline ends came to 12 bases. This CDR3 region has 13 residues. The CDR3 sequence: CASTQGGPGELFF. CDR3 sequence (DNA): TGTGCCAGCACCCAGGGGGGCCCCGGGGAGCTGTTTTTT.

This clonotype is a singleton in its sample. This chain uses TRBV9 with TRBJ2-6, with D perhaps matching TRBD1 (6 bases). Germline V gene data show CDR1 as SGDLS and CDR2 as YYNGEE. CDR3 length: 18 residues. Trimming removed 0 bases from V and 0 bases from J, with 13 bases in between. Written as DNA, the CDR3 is TGTGCCAGCAGCGTAGATGGACAGATGATCTCTGGGGCCAACGTCCTGACTTTC. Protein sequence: CASSVDGQMISGANVLTF.

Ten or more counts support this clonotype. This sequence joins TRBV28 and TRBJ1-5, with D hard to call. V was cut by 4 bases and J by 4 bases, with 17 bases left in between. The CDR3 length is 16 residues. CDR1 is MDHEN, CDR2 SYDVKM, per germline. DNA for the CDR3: TGTGCCAGCAGTTCAAGGTCCTTCTTCAGTAATCAGCCCCAGCATTTT. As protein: CASSSRSFFSNQPQHF.

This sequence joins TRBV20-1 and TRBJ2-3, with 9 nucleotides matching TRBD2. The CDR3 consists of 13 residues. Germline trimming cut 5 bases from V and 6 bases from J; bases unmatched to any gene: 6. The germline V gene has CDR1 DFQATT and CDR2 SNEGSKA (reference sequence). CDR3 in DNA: TGCAGTGCTGTTAGCGGGGGAACGGATACGCAGTATTTT. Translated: CSAVSGGTDTQYF.

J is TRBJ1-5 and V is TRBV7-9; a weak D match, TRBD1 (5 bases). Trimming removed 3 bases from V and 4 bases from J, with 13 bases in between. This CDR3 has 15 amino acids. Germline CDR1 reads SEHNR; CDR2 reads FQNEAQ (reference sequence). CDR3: CASSFDQGPNQPQHF. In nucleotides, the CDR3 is TGTGCCAGCAGCTTCGATCAGGGACCTAATCAGCCCCAGCATTTT.

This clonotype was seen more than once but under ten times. CDR3 bases: TGTGCCACCAGTGAGCGGACAGGGGGTAGGGCAGATACGCAGTATTTT. The encoded protein is CATSERTGGRADTQYF. The gene calls are TRBV24-1 and TRBJ2-3, with 10 positions matching TRBD1. Trimming removed 4 bases from V and 4 bases from J; junction bases left unmatched: 7. The CDR3 has 16 residues. Germline V CDR1 and CDR2: KGHDR, SFDVKD.

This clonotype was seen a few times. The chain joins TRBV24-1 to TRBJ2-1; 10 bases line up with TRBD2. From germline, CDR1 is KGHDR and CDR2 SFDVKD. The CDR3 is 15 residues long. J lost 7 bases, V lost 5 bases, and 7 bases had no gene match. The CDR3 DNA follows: TGTGCCACCAGTGGCAATAGCGGGAGGATTAATGAGCAGTTCTTC. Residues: CATSGNSGRINEQFF.

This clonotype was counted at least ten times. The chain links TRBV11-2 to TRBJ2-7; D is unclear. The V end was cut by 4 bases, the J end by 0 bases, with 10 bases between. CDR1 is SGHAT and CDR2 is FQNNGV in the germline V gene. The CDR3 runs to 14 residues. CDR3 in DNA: TGTGCCAGCAGCTCAGACCCTAACTCCTACGAGCAGTACTTC. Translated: CASSSDPNSYEQYF. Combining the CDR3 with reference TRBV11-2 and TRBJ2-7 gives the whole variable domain EAGVAQSPRYKIIEKRQSVAFWCNPISGHATLYWYQQILGQGPKLLIQFQNNGVVDDSQLPKDRFSAERLKGVDSTLKIQPAKLEDSAVYLCASSSDPNSYEQYFGPGTRLTVT.

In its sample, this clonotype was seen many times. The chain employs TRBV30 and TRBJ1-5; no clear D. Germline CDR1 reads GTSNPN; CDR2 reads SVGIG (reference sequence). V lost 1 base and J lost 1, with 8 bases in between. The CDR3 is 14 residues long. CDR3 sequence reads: CAWSGSVSNQPQHF. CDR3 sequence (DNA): TGTGCCTGGAGTGGTTCGGTAAGCAATCAGCCCCAGCATTTT.

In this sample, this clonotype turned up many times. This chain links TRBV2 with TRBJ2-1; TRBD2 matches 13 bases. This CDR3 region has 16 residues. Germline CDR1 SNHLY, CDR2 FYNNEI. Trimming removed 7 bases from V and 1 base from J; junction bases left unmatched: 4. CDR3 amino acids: CASKGLAGRSYNEQFF. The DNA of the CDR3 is TGTGCCAGCAAGGGACTAGCGGGACGTTCCTACAATGAGCAGTTCTTC.

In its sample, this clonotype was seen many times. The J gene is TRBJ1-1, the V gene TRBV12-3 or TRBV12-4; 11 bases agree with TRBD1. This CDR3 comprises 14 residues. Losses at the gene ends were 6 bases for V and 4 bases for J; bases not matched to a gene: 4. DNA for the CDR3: TGTGCCAGCAGAACAGGGACAGGGGGCACTGAAGCTTTCTTT. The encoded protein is CASRTGTGGTEAFF.

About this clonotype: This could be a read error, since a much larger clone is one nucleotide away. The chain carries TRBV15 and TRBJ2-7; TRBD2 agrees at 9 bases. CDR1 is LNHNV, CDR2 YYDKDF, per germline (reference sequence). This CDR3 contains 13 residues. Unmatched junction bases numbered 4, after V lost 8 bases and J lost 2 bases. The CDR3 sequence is CATGKREAYEQYF. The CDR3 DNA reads TGTGCCACCGGCAAGCGGGAGGCCTACGAGCAGTACTTC. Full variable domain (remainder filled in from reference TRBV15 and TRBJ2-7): DAMVIQNPRYQVTQFGKPVTLSCSQTLNHNVMYWYQQKSSQAPKLLFHYYDKDFNNEADTPDNFQSRRPNTSFCFLDIRSPGLGDTAMYLCATGKREAYEQYFGPGTRLTVT.

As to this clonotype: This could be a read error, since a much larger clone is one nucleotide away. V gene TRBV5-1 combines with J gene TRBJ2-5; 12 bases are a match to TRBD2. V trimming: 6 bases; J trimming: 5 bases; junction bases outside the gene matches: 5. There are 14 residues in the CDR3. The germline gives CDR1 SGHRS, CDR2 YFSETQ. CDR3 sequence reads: CASTSGRADETQYF. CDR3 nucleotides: TGCGCCAGCACTAGCGGGAGGGCGGATGAGACCCAGTACTTC.

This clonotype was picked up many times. CDR3 nucleotides: TGTGCCAGCAGCTTTTACAGCAATGGCTACACCTTC. It is translated as CASSFYSNGYTF. V usage is TRBV11-2 and J usage is TRBJ1-2; D not resolved. V was trimmed by 3 bases and J by 6 bases, leaving 8 bases between them. The germline V gene encodes CDR1 SGHAT and CDR2 FQNNGV. The CDR3 contains 12 residues.

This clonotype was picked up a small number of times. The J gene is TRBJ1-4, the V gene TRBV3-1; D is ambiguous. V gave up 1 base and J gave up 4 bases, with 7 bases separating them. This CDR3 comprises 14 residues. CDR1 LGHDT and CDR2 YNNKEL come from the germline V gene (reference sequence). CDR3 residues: CASSQGTFNEKLFF. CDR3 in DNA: TGTGCCAGCAGCCAAGGGACGTTTAATGAAAAACTGTTTTTT.

The CDR3 is CASSLDTATTYEQYF. CDR3 nucleotide sequence: TGCGCCAGCAGCTTGGATACAGCCACTACCTACGAGCAGTACTTC. The chain is built from TRBV5-1 and TRBJ2-7; D uncertain. The CDR3 has 15 amino acids. Germline loops: CDR1 SGHRS, CDR2 YFSETQ. Trimming stripped 0 bases from V and 2 bases from J, with 12 bases between.